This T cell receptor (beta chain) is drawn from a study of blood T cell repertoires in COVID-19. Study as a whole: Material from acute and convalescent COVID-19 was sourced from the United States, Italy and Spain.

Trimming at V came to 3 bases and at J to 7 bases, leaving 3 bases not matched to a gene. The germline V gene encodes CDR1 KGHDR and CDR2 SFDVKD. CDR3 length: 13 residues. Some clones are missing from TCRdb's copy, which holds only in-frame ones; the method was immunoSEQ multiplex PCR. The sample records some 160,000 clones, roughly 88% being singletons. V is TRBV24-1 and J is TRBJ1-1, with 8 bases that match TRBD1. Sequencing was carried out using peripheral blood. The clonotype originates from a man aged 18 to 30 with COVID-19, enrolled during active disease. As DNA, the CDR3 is TGTGCCACCAGTGATCCCGGGACAGGTGAAGCTTTCTTT. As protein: CATSDPGTGEAFF.